This TCR beta chain was found in a study of blood T cells in healthy people across ages. Whole-study results and caveats: Bulk PBMC profiling left naive and antigen-experienced comparisons inconclusive. It was held that diversity estimates obtained from one million T cells represented underestimates. Observed TCR beta diversity per million T cells went down as age went up. This fall followed a roughly linear course with age.

Points on this clonotype: Antigen unknown.

Germline V gene sequence: CDR1 LNHNV, CDR2 YYDKDF (reference sequence). The CDR3 totals 15 residues. V shed 3 bases and J shed 2 bases, with 13 bases lying between them. The use of a sample-barcoded 5' primer and a J-beta primer mix characterized a second PCR of 7 to 11 cycles. Each CDR3 protein is one row after TCRdb ran MiXCR on the 5' RACE reads. The sample includes some 670,000 distinct CDR3 sequences, approximately 52% of them seen just once. Each sample gave at least 7 million isolated PBMCs. This chain joins TRBV15 and TRBJ2-5; the D gene is possibly TRBD2 (7 bases). This clonotype was sampled from a woman over 75 in good health. Sequencing was done on a sample of blood. In DNA, the CDR3 is TGTGCCACCAGCAGTTCCGGGGGGCCTCAAGAGACCCAGTACTTC. This translates into CATSSSGGPQETQYF.